The rows below give T cell receptor beta chains drawn from one sample of a study of blood T cell repertoires in COVID-19. TCRdb's table, derived via immunoSEQ multiplex PCR, lists solely in-frame clones and lacks some. The sample shows more than 55,000 clones, just under 90% of them seen only once. The sequenced sample was peripheral blood. Receptor source: a human donor with active COVID-19. The donor label of this sample is uncertain. The CDR3 runs from the conserved cysteine through the conserved F or W. D genes are given only for firm matches. Rows may omit the clone size; those that give it use once, few, many or a size class.

J,V,D,size,CDR3,DNA
TRBJ2-7,TRBV6-1,TRBD2,.,CASSEAQAGRGEQYF,TGTGCCAGCAGTGAAGCGCAGGCCGGGAGGGGAGAGCAGTACTTC
TRBJ1-6,TRBV6-5,TRBD1,.,CASSRDRDNSPLHF,TGTGCCAGCAGCCGCGACAGGGACAATTCACCCCTCCACTTT
TRBJ2-3,TRBV14,.,.,CASSQDGIGTDTQYF,TGTGCCAGCAGCCAAGACGGGATCGGCACAGATACGCAGTATTTT
TRBJ1-4,TRBV3-1/TRBV3-2,.,once,CASSQGIGAQFRNEKLFF,TGTGCCAGCAGCCAAGGTATCGGAGCACAATTTCGGAATGAAAAACTGTTTTTT
TRBJ2-1,TRBV6-5,.,.,CASSYWSRVLYNEQFF,TGTGCCAGCAGTTACTGGTCCCGGGTGTTATACAATGAGCAGTTCTTC
TRBJ2-2,TRBV28,TRBD2,.,CASSIWRLAGGPGELFF,TGTGCCAGCAGTATCTGGCGGCTAGCGGGAGGACCCGGGGAGCTGTTTTTT
TRBJ2-6,TRBV5-1,.,.,CASSLDRAAGANVLTF,TGCGCCAGCAGCTTGGACAGGGCGGCTGGGGCCAACGTCCTGACTTTC
TRBJ1-2,TRBV6-2/TRBV6-3,.,.,CASSPDRSVKGYTF,TGTGCCAGCAGCCCAGACAGGTCGGTCAAGGGCTACACCTTC
TRBJ2-7,TRBV10-3,.,.,CAISGTSYEQYF,TGTGCCATTTCAGGTACCTCCTACGAGCAGTACTTC
TRBJ2-1,TRBV7-2,TRBD2,.,CASSLALGLAANYNEQFF,TGTGCCAGCAGCTTAGCCTTGGGACTAGCGGCTAACTACAATGAGCAGTTCTTC
TRBJ2-7,TRBV7-9,TRBD2,.,CASSPWGGTSYEQYF,TGTGCCAGCAGCCCCTGGGGGGGGACCTCCTACGAGCAGTACTTC
TRBJ2-2,TRBV4-1,.,few,CASSYGVNTGELFF,TGCGCCAGCAGCTACGGGGTGAACACCGGGGAGCTGTTTTTT
TRBJ2-7,TRBV4-2,TRBD2,.,CASGIGAGGSSYEQYF,TGTGCCAGTGGGATAGGTGCGGGGGGCTCCTCCTACGAGCAGTACTTC
TRBJ2-1,TRBV3-1/TRBV3-2,TRBD1,.,CASSQGQGSNEQFF,TGTGCCAGCAGCCAAGGACAGGGCAGCAATGAGCAGTTCTTC
TRBJ2-1,TRBV18,TRBD2,.,CASSPITSGMNEQFF,TGTGCCAGCTCACCAATTACTAGCGGGATGAATGAGCAGTTCTTC
TRBJ1-5,TRBV28,.,.,CASSLAGGNSQPQHF,TGTGCCAGCAGTTTAGCGGGGGGCAACAGCCAGCCCCAGCATTTT
TRBJ2-7,TRBV27,.,.,CASSLSGGEGWNF,TGTGCCAGCAGTTTATCAGGCGGAGAGGGATGGAACTTC
TRBJ1-6,TRBV12-5,.,.,CASGLRLTGLSSSYNSPLHF,TGTGCTAGTGGTTTGAGATTGACAGGTCTATCAAGTTCCTATAATTCACCCCTCCACTTT